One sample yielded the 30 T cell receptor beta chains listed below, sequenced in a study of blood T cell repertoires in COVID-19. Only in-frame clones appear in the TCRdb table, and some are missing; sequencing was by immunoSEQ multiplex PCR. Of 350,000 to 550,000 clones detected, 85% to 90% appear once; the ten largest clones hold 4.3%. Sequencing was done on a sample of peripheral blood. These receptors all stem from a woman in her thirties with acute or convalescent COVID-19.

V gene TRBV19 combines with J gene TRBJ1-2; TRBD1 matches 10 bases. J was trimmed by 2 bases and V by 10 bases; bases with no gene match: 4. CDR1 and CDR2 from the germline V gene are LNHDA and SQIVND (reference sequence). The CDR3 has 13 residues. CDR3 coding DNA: TGTGCCACAACGGGACAGGGGAACTATGGCTACACCTTC. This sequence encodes CATTGQGNYGYTF.

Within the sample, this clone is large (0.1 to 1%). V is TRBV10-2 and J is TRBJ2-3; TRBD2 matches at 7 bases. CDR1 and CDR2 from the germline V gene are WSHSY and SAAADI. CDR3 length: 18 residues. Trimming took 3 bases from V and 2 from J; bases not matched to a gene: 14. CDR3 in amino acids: CASSELWGAGTSTDTQYF. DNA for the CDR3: TGCGCCAGCAGTGAATTATGGGGAGCGGGGACGTCCACAGATACGCAGTATTTT.

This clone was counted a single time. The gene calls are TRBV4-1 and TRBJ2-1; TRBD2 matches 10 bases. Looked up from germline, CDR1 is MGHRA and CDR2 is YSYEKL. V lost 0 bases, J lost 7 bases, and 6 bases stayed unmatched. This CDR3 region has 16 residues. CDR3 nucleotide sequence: TGCGCCAGCAGCCAAGAGGTCAGCGGGGGGGCTAATGAGCAGTTCTTC. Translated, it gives CASSQEVSGGANEQFF.

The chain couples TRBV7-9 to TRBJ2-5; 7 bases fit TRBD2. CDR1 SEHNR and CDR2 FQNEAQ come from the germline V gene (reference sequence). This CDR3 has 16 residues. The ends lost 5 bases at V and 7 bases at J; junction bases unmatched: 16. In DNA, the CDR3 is TGTGCCAGCAGCCCCAGGGACGCCCGACGGGGGGTGACCCAGTACTTC. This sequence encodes CASSPRDARRGVTQYF.

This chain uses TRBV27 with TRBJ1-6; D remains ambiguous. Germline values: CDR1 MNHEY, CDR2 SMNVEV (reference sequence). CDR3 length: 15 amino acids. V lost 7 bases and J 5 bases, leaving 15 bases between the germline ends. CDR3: CASNSGRPNNSPLHF. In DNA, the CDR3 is TGTGCCAGCAATAGCGGCAGACCTAATAATTCACCCCTCCACTTT.

This CDR3 reads CASSAGLAGAEQYF. The CDR3 DNA follows: TGTGCCAGCAGCGCGGGACTAGCGGGGGCCGAGCAGTACTTC. This chain connects TRBV9 to TRBJ2-7, with TRBD2 identical over 14 bases. The CDR3 loop spans 14 amino acids. V was clipped by 3 bases and J by 6 bases; unmatched bases: 2. CDR1 and CDR2 from the germline V gene are SGDLS and YYNGEE.

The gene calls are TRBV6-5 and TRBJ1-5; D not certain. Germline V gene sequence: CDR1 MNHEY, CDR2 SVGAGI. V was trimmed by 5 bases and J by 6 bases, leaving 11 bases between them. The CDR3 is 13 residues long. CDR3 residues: CASSLSRSQPQHF. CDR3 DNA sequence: TGTGCCAGCAGTCTCAGTCGGAGTCAGCCCCAGCATTTT.

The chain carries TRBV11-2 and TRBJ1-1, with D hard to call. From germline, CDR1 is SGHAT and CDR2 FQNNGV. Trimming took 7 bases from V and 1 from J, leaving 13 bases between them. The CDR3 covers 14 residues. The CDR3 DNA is TGTGCCAGCAACGGCAGACTAAAGAACACTGAAGCTTTCTTT. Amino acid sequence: CASNGRLKNTEAFF.

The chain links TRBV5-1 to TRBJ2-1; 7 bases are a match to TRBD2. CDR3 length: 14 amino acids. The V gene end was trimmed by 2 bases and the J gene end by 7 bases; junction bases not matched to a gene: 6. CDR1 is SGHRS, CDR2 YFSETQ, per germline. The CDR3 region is CASSFGGIRNEQFF. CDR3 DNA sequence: TGCGCCAGCAGCTTCGGGGGGATAAGGAATGAGCAGTTCTTC.

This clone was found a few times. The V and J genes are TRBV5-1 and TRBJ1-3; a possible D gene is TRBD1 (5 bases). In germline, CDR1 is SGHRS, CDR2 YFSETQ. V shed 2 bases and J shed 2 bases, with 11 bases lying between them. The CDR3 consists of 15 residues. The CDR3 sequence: CASSLGGAAGNTIYF. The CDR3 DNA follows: TGCGCCAGCAGCTTAGGCGGGGCAGCTGGAAACACCATATATTTT.

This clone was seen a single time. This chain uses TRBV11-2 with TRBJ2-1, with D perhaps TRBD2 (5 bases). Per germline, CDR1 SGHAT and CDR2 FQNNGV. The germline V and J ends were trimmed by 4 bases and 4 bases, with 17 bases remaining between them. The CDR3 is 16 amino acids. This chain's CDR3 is CASSSPGKLPYNEQFF. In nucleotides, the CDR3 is TGTGCCAGCAGCTCTCCCGGGAAACTACCTTACAATGAGCAGTTCTTC.

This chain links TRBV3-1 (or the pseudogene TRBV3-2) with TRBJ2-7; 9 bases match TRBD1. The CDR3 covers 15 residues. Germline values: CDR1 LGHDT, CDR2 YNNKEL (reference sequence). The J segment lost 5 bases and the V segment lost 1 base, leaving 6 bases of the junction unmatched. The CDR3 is CASSQGGTGRDEQYF. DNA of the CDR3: TGTGCCAGCAGCCAAGGCGGGACAGGGAGGGACGAGCAGTACTTC.

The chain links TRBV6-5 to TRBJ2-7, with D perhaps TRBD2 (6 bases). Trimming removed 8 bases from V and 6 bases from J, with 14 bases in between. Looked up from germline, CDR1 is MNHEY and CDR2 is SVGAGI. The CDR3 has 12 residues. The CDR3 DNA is TGTGCCAGCTCTAGGGGAGGTGGCGAGCAGTACTTC. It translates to CASSRGGGEQYF.

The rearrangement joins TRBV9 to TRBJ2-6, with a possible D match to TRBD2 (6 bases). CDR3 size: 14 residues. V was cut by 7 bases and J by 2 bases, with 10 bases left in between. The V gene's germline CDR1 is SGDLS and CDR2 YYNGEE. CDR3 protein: CASGRLAGANVLTF. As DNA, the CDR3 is TGTGCCAGCGGGAGGCTGGCTGGGGCCAACGTCCTGACTTTC.

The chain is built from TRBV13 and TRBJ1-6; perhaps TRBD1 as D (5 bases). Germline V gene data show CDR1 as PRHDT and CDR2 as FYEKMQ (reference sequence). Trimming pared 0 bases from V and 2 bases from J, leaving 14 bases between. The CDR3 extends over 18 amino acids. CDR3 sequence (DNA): TGTGCCAGCAGCTTAGGCTTTGTGGGGGAGGCCTATAATTCACCCCTCCACTTT. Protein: CASSLGFVGEAYNSPLHF.

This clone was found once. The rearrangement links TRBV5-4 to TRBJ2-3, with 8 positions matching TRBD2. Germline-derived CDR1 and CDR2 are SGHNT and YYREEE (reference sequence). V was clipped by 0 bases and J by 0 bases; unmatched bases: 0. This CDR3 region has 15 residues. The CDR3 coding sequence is TGTGCCAGCAGCTTGGCGGGGGGGAGCACAGATACGCAGTATTTT. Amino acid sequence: CASSLAGGSTDTQYF.

CDR3 amino acids: CASSPKGLEVNEQFF. The CDR3 bases are TGCGCCAGCAGCCCCAAGGGACTAGAAGTCAATGAGCAGTTCTTC. V gene TRBV4-1 combines with J gene TRBJ2-1, with 8 nucleotides matching TRBD2. CDR1 and CDR2 (germline): MGHRA, YSYEKL. With 4 bases clipped from V and 6 bases from J, the junction kept 8 bases outside the gene matches. CDR3 length: 15 amino acids.

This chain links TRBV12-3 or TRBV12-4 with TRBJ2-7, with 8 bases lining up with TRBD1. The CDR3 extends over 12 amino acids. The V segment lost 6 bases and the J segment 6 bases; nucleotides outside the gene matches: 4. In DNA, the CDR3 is TGTGCCAGCAGGGCAGACAGGGGCGAGCAGTACTTC. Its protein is CASRADRGEQYF.

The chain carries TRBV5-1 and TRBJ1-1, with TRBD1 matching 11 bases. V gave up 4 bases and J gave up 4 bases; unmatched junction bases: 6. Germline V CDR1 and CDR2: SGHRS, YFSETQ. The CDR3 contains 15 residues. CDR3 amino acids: CASSPGTGGTTEAFF. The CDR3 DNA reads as TGCGCCAGCAGCCCAGGGACAGGGGGGACCACTGAAGCTTTCTTT. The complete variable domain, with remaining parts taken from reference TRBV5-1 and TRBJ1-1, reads KAGVTQTPRYLIKTRGQQVTLSCSPISGHRSVSWYQQTPGQGLQFLFEYFSETQRNKGNFPGRFSGRQFSNSRSEMNVSTLELGDSALYLCASSPGTGGTTEAFFGQGTRLTVV.

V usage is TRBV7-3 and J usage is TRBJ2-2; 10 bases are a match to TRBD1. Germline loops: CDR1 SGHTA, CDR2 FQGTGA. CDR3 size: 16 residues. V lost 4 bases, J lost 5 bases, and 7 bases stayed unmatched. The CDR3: CASSSWDRGGTGELFF. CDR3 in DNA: TGTGCCAGCAGCTCATGGGACAGGGGAGGGACCGGGGAGCTGTTTTTT.

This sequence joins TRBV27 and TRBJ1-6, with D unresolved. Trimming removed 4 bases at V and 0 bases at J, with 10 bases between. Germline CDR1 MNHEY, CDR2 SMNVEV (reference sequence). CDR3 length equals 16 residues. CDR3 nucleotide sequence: TGTGCCAGCAGTTCAAAGAAGAGCTCCTATAATTCACCCCTCCACTTT. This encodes CASSSKKSSYNSPLHF.

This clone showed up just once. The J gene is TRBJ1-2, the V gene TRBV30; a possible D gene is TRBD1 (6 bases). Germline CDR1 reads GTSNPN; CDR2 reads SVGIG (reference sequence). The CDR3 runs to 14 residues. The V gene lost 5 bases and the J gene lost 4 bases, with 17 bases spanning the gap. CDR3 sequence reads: CAWHGGGYTYGYTF. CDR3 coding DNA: TGTGCCTGGCACGGGGGGGGCTATACCTATGGCTACACCTTC.

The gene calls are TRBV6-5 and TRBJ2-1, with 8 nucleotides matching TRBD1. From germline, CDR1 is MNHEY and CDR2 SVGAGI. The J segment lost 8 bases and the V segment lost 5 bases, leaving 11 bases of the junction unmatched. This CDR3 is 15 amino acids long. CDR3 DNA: TGTGCCAGCAGTCTCACTCCCCAGGGGGCCCATGAGCAGTTCTTC. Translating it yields CASSLTPQGAHEQFF.

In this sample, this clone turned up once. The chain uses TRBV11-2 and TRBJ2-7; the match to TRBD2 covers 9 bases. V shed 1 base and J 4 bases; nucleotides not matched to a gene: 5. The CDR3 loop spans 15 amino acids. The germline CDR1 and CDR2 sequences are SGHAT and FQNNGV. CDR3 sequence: CASSLGGSGGYEQYF. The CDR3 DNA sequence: TGTGCCAGCAGCTTAGGAGGGAGCGGGGGGTACGAGCAGTACTTC.

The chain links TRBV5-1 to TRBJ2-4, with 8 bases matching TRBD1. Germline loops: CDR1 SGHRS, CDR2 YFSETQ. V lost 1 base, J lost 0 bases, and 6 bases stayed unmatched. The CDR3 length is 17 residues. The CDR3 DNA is TGCGCCAGCAGCTTGCGGACAGGGTTAGAAGCCAAAAACATTCAGTACTTC. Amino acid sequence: CASSLRTGLEAKNIQYF.

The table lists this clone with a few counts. CDR3 loop: CASRGSRNTGELFF. CDR3 sequence (DNA): TGTGCCAGCCGAGGTAGCCGAAACACCGGGGAGCTGTTTTTT. V gene TRBV2 combines with J gene TRBJ2-2; D unclear. The germline CDR1 and CDR2 sequences are SNHLY and FYNNEI. V was shortened by 8 bases and J by 2 bases, with 12 bases between the two germline ends. The CDR3 runs 14 residues.

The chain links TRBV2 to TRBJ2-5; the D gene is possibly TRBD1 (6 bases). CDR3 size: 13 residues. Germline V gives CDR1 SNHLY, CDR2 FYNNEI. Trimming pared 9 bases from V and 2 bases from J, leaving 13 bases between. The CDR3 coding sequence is TGTGCCAGTGGACAGCTTTTTCAAGAGACCCAGTACTTC. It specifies CASGQLFQETQYF.

The CDR3, as DNA: TGTGCCAGCAGCCCCGATGGGGCTGCGAACACTGAAGCTTTCTTT. Protein: CASSPDGAANTEAFF. The chain is built from TRBV7-3 and TRBJ1-1; TRBD1 might be the D (5 bases). The CDR3 covers 15 residues. Trimming left V 5 bases short and J 1 base short, with 14 bases between. Germline loops: CDR1 SGHTA, CDR2 FQGTGA.

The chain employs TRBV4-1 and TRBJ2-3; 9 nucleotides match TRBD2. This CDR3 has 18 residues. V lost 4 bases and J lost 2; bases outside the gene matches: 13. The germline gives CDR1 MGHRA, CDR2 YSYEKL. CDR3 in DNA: TGCGCCAGCAGCCTACTCCCAGGGGGGACTAGCCCCACAGATACGCAGTATTTT. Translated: CASSLLPGGTSPTDTQYF.

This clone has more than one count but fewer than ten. The CDR3 sequence is CASSRGGGLTDTQYF. CDR3 DNA: TGTGCCAGTAGTCGAGGAGGGGGCTTGACAGATACGCAGTATTTT. J is TRBJ2-3 and V is TRBV19; possibly TRBD1 for D (7 bases). V was shortened by 5 bases and J by 3 bases, with 15 bases between the two germline ends. Germline lookup yields CDR1 LNHDA and CDR2 SQIVND (reference sequence). The CDR3 is 15 amino acids.